This paragraph covers one TCR beta chain sequence. The target antigen is unknown. Healthy donors of bone marrow made up the group. A multiplex PCR was run with 60 Vbeta primers and 13 Jbeta primers. Data came from immunoSEQ multiplex PCR; TCRdb stores just in-frame clones and leaves some out. The sample includes about 160,000 clones, 84% of them seen just once. These data belong to a study of cytomegalovirus exposure and HLA in healthy donors. Overall study context: Drawn from HLA-typed donors, roughly 87 million unique TCRs were held in an early data release. Study observations and caveats: TCR beta chains numbering under 200 were designated cytomegalovirus-associated. In a later analysis, parvovirus B19, influenza, CMV and Epstein-Barr virus appeared linked to several top co-occurrence clusters.

The germline gives CDR1 SSHAT, CDR2 FNYEAQ (reference sequence). The CDR3 totals 14 residues. V trimming: 0 bases; J trimming: 5 bases; junction bases outside the gene matches: 0. The receptor's source is a man between 50 and 59 years old in good health and CMV-seropositive. Sequences were obtained from PBMCs. The genes are TRBV7-7 and TRBJ2-2; TRBD2 aligns across 7 bases. CDR3 in amino acids: CASSLARGTGELFF. The CDR3 region has the DNA TGTGCCAGCAGCTTAGCGCGGGGGACCGGGGAGCTGTTTTTT.